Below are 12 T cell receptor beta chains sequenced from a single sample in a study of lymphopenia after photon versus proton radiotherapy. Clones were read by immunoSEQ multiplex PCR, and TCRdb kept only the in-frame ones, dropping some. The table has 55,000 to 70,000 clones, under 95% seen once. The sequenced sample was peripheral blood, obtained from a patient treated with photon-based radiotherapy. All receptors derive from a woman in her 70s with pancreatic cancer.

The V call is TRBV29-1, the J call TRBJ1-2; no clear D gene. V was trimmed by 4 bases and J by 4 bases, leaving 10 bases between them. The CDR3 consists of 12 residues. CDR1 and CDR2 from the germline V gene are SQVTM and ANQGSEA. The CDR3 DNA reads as TGCAGCGTTGCAATGGGTGCCTATGGCTACACCTTC. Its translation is CSVAMGAYGYTF. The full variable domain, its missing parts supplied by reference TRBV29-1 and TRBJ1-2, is SAVISQKPSRDICQRGTSLTIQCQVDSQVTMMFWYRQQPGQSLTLIATANQGSEATYESGFVIDKFPISRPNLTFSTLTVSNMSPEDSSIYLCSVAMGAYGYTFGSGTRLTVV.

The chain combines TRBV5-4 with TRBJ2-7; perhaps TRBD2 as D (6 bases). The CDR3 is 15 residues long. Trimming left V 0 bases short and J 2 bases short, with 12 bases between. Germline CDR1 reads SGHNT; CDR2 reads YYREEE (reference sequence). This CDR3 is CASSLGSGKAYEQYF. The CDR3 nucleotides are TGTGCCAGCAGCTTGGGTAGCGGAAAAGCCTACGAGCAGTACTTC.

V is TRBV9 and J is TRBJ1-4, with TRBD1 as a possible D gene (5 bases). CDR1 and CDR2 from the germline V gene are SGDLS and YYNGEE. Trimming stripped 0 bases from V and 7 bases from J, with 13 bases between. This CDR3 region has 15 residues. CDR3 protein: CASSVGPGSSEKLFF. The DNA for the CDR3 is TGTGCCAGCAGCGTAGGGCCAGGGAGTTCTGAAAAACTGTTTTTT.

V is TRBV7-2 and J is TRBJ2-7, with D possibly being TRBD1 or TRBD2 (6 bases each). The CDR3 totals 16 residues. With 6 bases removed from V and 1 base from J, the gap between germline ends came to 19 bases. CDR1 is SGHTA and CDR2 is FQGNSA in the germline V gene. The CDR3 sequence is CASSNAGTRVSYEQYF. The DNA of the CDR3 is TGTGCCAGCAGTAATGCGGGGACAAGGGTATCCTACGAGCAGTACTTC.

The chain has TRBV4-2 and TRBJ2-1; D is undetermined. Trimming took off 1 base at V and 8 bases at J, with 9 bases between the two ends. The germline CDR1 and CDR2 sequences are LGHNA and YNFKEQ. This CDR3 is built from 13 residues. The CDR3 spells CASSQAPGDEQFF. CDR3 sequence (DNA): TGTGCCAGCAGCCAAGCACCTGGGGATGAGCAGTTCTTC.

The CDR3 spells CASSPTSRSGLASGGANVLTF. CDR3 nucleotide sequence: TGCGCCAGCTCCCCCACCAGTAGGTCCGGACTAGCGTCTGGAGGGGCCAACGTCCTGACTTTC. J is TRBJ2-6 and V is TRBV4-3, with TRBD2 matching 9 bases. Germline V CDR1 and CDR2: LGHNA, YSLEER. J was trimmed by 4 bases and V by 8 bases; bases with no gene match: 24. The CDR3 is made up of 21 amino acids.

This chain's CDR3 is CASSAGGDHQPQHF. The CDR3 DNA is TGCGCCAGCAGTGCAGGGGGGGACCATCAGCCCCAGCATTTT. V is TRBV5-1 and J is TRBJ1-5; TRBD1 agrees at 7 bases. CDR1 SGHRS and CDR2 YFSETQ come from the germline V gene. Trimming took 5 bases from V and 5 from J; bases not matched to a gene: 7. The CDR3 runs to 14 residues.

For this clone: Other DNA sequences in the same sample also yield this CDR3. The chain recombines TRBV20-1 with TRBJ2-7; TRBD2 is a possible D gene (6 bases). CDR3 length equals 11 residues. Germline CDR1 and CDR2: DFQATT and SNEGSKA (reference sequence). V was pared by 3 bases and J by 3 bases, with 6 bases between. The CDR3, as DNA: TGCAGTGCTAGGGGGGGCTACGAGCAGTACTTC. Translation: CSARGGYEQYF.

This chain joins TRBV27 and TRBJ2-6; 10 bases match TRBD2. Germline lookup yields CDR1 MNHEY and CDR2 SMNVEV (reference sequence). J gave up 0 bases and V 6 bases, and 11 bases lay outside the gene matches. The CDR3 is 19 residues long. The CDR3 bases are TGTGCCAGCAGACAAAGACTAGCGGGCTCCCGCTCTGGGGCCAACGTCCTGACTTTC. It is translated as CASRQRLAGSRSGANVLTF.

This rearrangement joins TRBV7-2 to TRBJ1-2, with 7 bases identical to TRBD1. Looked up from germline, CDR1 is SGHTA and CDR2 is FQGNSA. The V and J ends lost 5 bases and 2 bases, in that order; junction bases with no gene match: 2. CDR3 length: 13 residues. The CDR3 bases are TGTGCCAGCAGCCCGGACAGGAACTATGGCTACACCTTC. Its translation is CASSPDRNYGYTF.

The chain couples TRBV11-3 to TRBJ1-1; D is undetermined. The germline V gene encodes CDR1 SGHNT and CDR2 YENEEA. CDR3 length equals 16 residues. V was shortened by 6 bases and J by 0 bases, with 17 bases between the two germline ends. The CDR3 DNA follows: TGTGCCAGCAGACAGACGACAAGAGGCCTGAACACTGAAGCTTTCTTT. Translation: CASRQTTRGLNTEAFF.

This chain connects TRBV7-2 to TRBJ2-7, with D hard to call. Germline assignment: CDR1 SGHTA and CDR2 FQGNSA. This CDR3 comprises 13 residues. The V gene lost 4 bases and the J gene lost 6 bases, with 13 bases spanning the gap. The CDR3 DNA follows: TGTGCCAGCAGCTCCAATCCCTCCATCGAGCAGTACTTC. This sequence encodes CASSSNPSIEQYF.